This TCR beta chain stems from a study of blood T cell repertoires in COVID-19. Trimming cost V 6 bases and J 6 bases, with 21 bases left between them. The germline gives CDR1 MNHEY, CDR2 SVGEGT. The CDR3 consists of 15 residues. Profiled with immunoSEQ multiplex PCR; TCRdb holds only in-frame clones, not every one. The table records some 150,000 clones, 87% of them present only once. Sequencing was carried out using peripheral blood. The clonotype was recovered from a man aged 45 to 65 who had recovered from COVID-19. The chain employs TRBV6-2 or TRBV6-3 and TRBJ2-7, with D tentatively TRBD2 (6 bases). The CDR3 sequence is CASSPGRRRASEQYF. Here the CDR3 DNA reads TGTGCCAGCAGCCCGGGGAGGCGGCGGGCCAGCGAGCAGTACTTC.